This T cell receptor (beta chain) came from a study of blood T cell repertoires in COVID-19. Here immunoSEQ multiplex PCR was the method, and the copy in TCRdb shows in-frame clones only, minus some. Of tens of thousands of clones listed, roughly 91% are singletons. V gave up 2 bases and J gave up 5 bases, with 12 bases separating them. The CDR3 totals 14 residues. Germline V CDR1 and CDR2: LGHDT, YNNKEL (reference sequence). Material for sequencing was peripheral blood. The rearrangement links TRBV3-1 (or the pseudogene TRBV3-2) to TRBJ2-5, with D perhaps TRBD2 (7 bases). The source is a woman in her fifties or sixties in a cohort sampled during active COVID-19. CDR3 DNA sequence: TGTGCCAGCAGCCAACGGGGGGCCGGTGAGACCCAGTACTTC. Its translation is CASSQRGAGETQYF.